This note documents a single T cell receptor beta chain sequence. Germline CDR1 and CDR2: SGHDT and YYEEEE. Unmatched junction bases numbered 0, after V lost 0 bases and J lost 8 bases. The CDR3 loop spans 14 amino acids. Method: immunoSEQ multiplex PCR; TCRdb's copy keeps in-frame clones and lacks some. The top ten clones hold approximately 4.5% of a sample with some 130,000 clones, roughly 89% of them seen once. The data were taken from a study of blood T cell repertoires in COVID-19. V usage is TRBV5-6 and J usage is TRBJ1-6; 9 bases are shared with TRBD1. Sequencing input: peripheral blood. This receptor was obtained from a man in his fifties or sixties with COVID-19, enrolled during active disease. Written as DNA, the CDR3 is TGTGCCAGCAGCTTGGGACAGGGGGATTCACCCCTCCACTTT. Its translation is CASSLGQGDSPLHF.